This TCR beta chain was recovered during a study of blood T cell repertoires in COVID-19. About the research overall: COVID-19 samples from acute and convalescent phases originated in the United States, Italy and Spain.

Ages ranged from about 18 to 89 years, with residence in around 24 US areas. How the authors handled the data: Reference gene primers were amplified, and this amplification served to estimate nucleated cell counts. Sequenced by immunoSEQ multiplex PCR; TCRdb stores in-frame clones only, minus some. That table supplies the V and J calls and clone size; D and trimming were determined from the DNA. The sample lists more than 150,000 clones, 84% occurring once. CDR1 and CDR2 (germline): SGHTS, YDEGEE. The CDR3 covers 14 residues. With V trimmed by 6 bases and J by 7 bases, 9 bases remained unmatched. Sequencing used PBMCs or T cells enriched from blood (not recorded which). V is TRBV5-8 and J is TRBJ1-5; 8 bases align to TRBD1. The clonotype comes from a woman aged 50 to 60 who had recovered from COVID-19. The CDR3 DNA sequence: TGTGCCAGCACCCTACCCGACAGGGGACAGCCCCAGCATTTT. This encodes CASTLPDRGQPQHF.